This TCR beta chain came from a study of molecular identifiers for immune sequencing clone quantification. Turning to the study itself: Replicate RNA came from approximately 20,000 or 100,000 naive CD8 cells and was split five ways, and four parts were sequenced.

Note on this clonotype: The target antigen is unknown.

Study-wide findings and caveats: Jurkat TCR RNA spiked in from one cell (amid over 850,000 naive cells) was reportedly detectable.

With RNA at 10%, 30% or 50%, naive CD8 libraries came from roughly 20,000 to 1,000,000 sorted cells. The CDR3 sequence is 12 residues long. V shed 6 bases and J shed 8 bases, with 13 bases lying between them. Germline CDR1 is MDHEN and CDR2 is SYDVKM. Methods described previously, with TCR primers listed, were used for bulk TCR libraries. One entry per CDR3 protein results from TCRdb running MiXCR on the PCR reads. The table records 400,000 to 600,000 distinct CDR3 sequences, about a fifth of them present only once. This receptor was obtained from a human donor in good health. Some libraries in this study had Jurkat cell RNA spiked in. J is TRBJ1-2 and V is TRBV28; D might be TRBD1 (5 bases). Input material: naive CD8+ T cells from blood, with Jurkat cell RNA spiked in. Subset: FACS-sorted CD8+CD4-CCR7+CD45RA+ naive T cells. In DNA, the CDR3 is TGTGCCAGCAGCGTTACAGGTTCGGGCTACACCTTC. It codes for CASSVTGSGYTF.